The sequence of this TCR beta chain was determined in a study of graft-versus-host responses after intestinal transplantation. Study-level information: Grafts were multivisceral, liver-intestinal, or isolated intestinal. Every recipient had anti-thymocyte globulin induction and roughly three years of tacrolimus plus steroids.

Only in-frame clones appear in the TCRdb table, and some are missing; sequencing was by immunoSEQ multiplex PCR. The sample holds 130,000 or so clones; approximately 90% are singletons and the top ten take around 0.16%. Concerning this clone itself: What it binds is unknown.

Whole-study results and caveats: Recipient marrow contained GvH clones, some of which appeared first in ileum or blood.

The sequences come from unstimulated CD4+ T cells sorted from spleen or lymph node cells, collected before intestinal transplant. This receptor was obtained from a human donor who received an intestinal transplant.

The CDR3 loop is CASSGRRGFLYYGYTF. DNA of the CDR3: TGTGCCAGCAGCGGCCGTCGGGGATTTCTATACTATGGCTACACCTTC. The chain uses TRBV7-2 and TRBJ1-2; D ambiguous. The CDR3 extends over 16 amino acids. The germline V gene encodes CDR1 SGHTA and CDR2 FQGNSA. The V gene lost 5 bases and the J gene lost 3 bases, with 19 bases spanning the gap.